What follows are 9 T cell receptor beta chains derived from one specimen sequenced in a study of graft-versus-host responses after intestinal transplantation. This table comes from immunoSEQ multiplex PCR, and its TCRdb copy is limited to in-frame clones, with some not included. In the table there are 20,000 or so clones, 82% of which are singletons. The source material was PBMCs, sampled 14 days after transplant. These receptors came from a human patient who received an intestinal transplant, so some T cells may come from the graft donor.

The chain combines TRBV21-1 with TRBJ1-4. TRBV21-1 is marked as a pseudogene. The CDR3 is 14 amino acids. The CDR3 nucleotides read TGTGCCAGCAGCAAAGGGGCAACTAATGAAAAACTGTTTTTT. Translating it yields CASSKGATNEKLFF.

V is TRBV4-1 and J is TRBJ2-7, with D perhaps TRBD2 (5 bases). Germline CDR1 MGHRA, CDR2 YSYEKL. V was pared by 2 bases and J by 3 bases, with 14 bases between. This CDR3 has 15 amino acids. The CDR3 coding sequence is TGCGCCAGCAGCCAAACGGACGTAGCGAGCTACGAGCAGTACTTC. Its translation: CASSQTDVASYEQYF.

The gene calls are TRBV7-9 and TRBJ2-7, with D possibly called TRBD1 or TRBD2 (5 bases each). This CDR3 is 14 amino acids long. The germline CDR1 and CDR2 sequences are SEHNR and FQNEAQ (reference sequence). V gave up 3 bases and J gave up 2 bases, with 11 bases separating them. The CDR3 is CASSFPGRAYEQYF. The CDR3 DNA sequence: TGTGCCAGCAGCTTCCCGGGACGGGCCTACGAGCAGTACTTC.

This chain connects TRBV6-6 to TRBJ2-1; D ambiguous. Germline V gene data show CDR1 as MNHNY and CDR2 as SVGAGI (reference sequence). The length of the CDR3 is 12 residues. V dropped 6 bases and J dropped 3 bases, with 6 bases sitting between them. The CDR3 loop reads CASRASYNEQFF. The CDR3 bases are TGTGCCAGCAGGGCTAGCTACAATGAGCAGTTCTTC.

This CDR3 is CASSSDYPTYNEQFF. CDR3 DNA sequence: TGTGCCAGCAGTTCAGACTACCCGACGTACAATGAGCAGTTCTTC. This chain connects TRBV28 to TRBJ2-1; possibly TRBD2 for D (5 bases). Germline V gives CDR1 MDHEN, CDR2 SYDVKM. Trimming took off 4 bases at V and 4 bases at J, with 14 bases between the two ends. This CDR3 has 15 amino acids.

This clone showed up just a few times. The gene calls are TRBV6-5 and TRBJ2-7; D is possibly TRBD2 (6 bases). Germline CDR1 is MNHEY and CDR2 is SVGAGI. The CDR3 length is 14 residues. V gave up 2 bases and J gave up 0 bases, with 8 bases separating them. CDR3 in DNA: TGTGCCAGCAGTTACGCGGGGAGCTCCTACGAGCAGTACTTC. Its protein product is CASSYAGSSYEQYF.

This clone has only one observation. The rearrangement links TRBV10-3 to TRBJ2-6; perhaps TRBD1 as D (5 bases). The CDR3 loop spans 16 amino acids. The V gene's germline CDR1 is ENHRY and CDR2 SYGVKD. Trimming took 2 bases from V and 0 from J, leaving 8 bases between them. In nucleotides, the CDR3 is TGTGCCATCAGTGAGAGAGGACACTCTGGGGCCAACGTCCTGACTTTC. It translates to CAISERGHSGANVLTF.

The V call is TRBV9, the J call TRBJ1-1; 8 nucleotides align to TRBD1. Germline V gene lookup returns CDR1 SGDLS and CDR2 YYNGEE. The CDR3 runs to 14 residues. After removal of 0 bases from V and 4 bases from J, the junction contained 2 bases not matched to a gene. The CDR3: CASSVAQGATEAFF. The DNA of the CDR3 is TGTGCCAGCAGCGTAGCCCAGGGGGCCACTGAAGCTTTCTTT.

V and J are TRBV28 and TRBJ2-5, with D unclear. CDR1 is MDHEN, CDR2 SYDVKM, per germline. The CDR3 sequence is 15 residues long. V lost 3 bases to trimming and J lost 0 bases, with 11 bases between them. CDR3: CASSFDEPDQETQYF. The CDR3 region has the DNA TGTGCCAGCAGTTTTGATGAGCCGGACCAAGAGACCCAGTACTTC.